This T cell receptor (beta chain) was recorded in a study of identifying expanded T cells in peripheral blood. The table came from immunoSEQ multiplex PCR; TCRdb's copy has only in-frame clones and leaves some out. Here the sample spans tens of thousands of clones, less than 90% being singletons. During the collection period, no donor immune events like infections were recorded. CDR1 SQVTM and CDR2 ANQGSEA come from the germline V gene. After removal of 1 base from V and 5 bases from J, the junction contained 4 bases not matched to a gene. This CDR3 is 14 amino acids long. The sequence was obtained from a person aged 18 to 69 in good health. The V and J genes are TRBV29-1 and TRBJ2-1, with 8 bases aligning to TRBD2. Material: blood. CDR3 DNA sequence: TGCAGCGTTGAAGGCGGGAGGACCGACAATGAGCAGTTCTTC. It encodes CSVEGGRTDNEQFF.